Sequencing of this T cell receptor (beta chain) was carried out in a study of shared clonotypes between healthy human individuals (dated by TCRdb to 2018 to 2021). Regarding the complete study: The cohort comprised two women and a few men aged 18 to 49 years. To estimate repertoire size and how much clonotypes are shared between individuals, the study performed deep sequencing of blood TCR repertoires from about five healthy adults. Different laboratories and diverse techniques were used to prepare libraries and sequence TCR repertoires, to increase sequencing depth and limit assay-specific biases. Leukapheresis yielded between about 0.94 and 8.9 billion PBMCs per donor. The investigation overall reported the following: The small number of donors limited the genetic and exposure-history diversity represented. Based on pairwise subsampling, the degree of clonotype sharing among donors was expected to be affected by sequencing depth. Sampling was limited to blood, and TCR repertoires in tissue likely differ from TCR repertoires in blood.

Donors were healthy HIV-negative adults with no recently reported acute infections or vaccinations. Every donor was a Caucasian adult living in Nashville, Tennessee, USA. In the unsorted samples, roughly 90 million PBMCs were counted, and genomic DNA was extracted using the QIAamp DNA Blood Mini kit. Blood was collected by leukapheresis, and PBMCs were isolated by Ficoll-Histopaque density gradient centrifugation and then cryopreserved in liquid nitrogen vapor phase. Using the deep immunoSEQ assay, multiplex PCR amplified TCR CDR3 regions from genomic DNA. Extracted genomic DNA from each cell subset was distributed evenly across all wells of several immunoSEQ 96-well plates, and each plate was treated as a replicate. For unsorted PBMC, approximately 300 ng of genomic DNA, equivalent to about 32,000 T cell genomes, went into each replicate PCR. Genomic DNA from unsorted PBMC was sequenced over ten immunoSEQ deep assay plates. Purified libraries were measured with a Qubit 3.0 fluorometer, size-checked on a Bioanalyzer 2100, and measured again with the KAPA Library Quantification kit. Every immunoSEQ 96-well plate was sequenced on a dedicated single-read 150-cycle Illumina NextSeq 550 flow cell. Under the source paper's analysis protocol: Because the immunoSEQ output held only junctional sequences and lacked quality scores, the filtering could not match the filtering applied to full-length reads. To assign V/J genes and CDR3, sequences were annotated using PyIR, a Python wrapper for IgBLAST v1.9, with IMGT germline references. Reads were filtered out if the reads had weak V/J assignments (E-value above 1e-6), no CDR3, stop codons, out-of-frame junctions, or ambiguous translated residues. V3J clonotypes were defined as sequences sharing an identical inferred V gene, J gene, and CDR3 amino acid sequence. Percentage overlap between repertoires was computed as shared unique clonotypes divided by the size of the smaller repertoire. Richness of each repertoire was evaluated using RTK rarefaction, the Chao1 estimator, and Recon v2.1 estimates of unobserved clonotypes. TCRdb took over this immuneACCESS table, retaining in-frame rearrangements with V and J assigned. Such tables are incomplete; in checked studies, under half of the missing clones stem from an unresolved V gene, and the remainder is unexplained. For V, J and clone size, that table is used; D and trimming come from the DNA. The sample yields fewer than 600,000 clones; more than 65% were counted once. Around 13% of the sample belongs to the ten largest clones.

With regard to this clone: Its specific antigen is unknown. Base-call qualities are not available, and no considerably larger clone is one nucleotide away.

Sequences LNHDA (CDR1) and SQIVND (CDR2) are obtained from the germline V gene (reference sequence). From its cysteine to its phenylalanine, the CDR3 spans 15 amino acids. CDR3 DNA only is kept here, 45 bases in frame from base 1. V loses 3 bases, J loses 2 bases, and the germline ends lie 10 bases apart. This clonotype was sampled from a woman in her 40s in good health. Some clones in this sample may be carry-over from other donors' samples. Sequences were obtained from PBMCs. The V gene is TRBV19 and the J gene is TRBJ1-4; the D gene assignment is ambiguous. For the CDR3, the sequence is CASSIWGSTNEKLFF. The sequence in DNA is TGTGCCAGTAGTATCTGGGGATCGACTAATGAAAAACTGTTTTTT.